The 32 T cell receptor beta chains reported below all come from one sample, sequenced in a study of T cell repertoires in cytomegalovirus infection (dated by TCRdb to between 2018 and 2020). TCRdb names Illumina HiSeq 1500 as the instrument used. TCRdb cleaned the public reads at Q25 with fastp, built clones with MiXCR and kept in-frame beta chains. Rows merge per CDR3 protein into single entries with the most common DNA and genes. The sample records roughly 320,000 distinct CDR3 sequences, around 10% of which are singletons. Around 2.4% of the sample is taken by the ten largest. Sequencing was done on a sample of PBMCs. Receptors were obtained from a human donor in good health (CMV status not recorded). Some clones in this sample may be carry-over from other donors' samples.

This clonotype was observed many times. V usage is TRBV7-2 and J usage is TRBJ2-1, with D perhaps TRBD2 (5 bases). Germline V CDR1 and CDR2: SGHTA, FQGNSA. The V and J ends lost 1 base and 9 bases respectively, with 10 bases between them. The CDR3 consists of 13 residues. Written as DNA, the CDR3 is TGTGCCAGCAGCTTAGGAGGGAATGTTGAGCAGTTCTTC. Translating it yields CASSLGGNVEQFF.

This clonotype turned up a few times. This chain uses TRBV12-3 or TRBV12-4 with TRBJ1-3, with unresolved D. V was trimmed by 8 bases and J by 0 bases, leaving 11 bases between them. CDR3 size: 14 residues. CDR3 sequence (DNA): TGTGCCAGCCTCCGGGCAAACTCTGGAAACACCATATATTTT. It codes for CASLRANSGNTIYF.

This clonotype was seen ten or more times. The V call is TRBV7-2, the J call TRBJ1-5; D is perhaps TRBD1 (6 bases). The CDR3 sequence is 15 residues long. V gave up 5 bases and J gave up 0 bases, with 11 bases separating them. Germline V lookup: CDR1 SGHTA, CDR2 FQGNSA. For the CDR3, the DNA is TGTGCCAGCAGCGGTGGGACACCTAGCAATCAGCCCCAGCATTTT. Its translation is CASSGGTPSNQPQHF.

This clonotype occurred many times. This rearrangement joins TRBV28 to TRBJ1-5, with TRBD1 matching 7 bases. The CDR3 has 15 residues. Losses at the gene ends were 4 bases for V and 2 bases for J; bases not matched to a gene: 5. In germline, CDR1 is MDHEN, CDR2 SYDVKM. CDR3 in DNA: TGTGCCAGCAGTTCTGGACAGGCCGGCAATCAGCCCCAGCATTTT. Amino acids: CASSSGQAGNQPQHF. Looking up the rest from reference TRBV28 and TRBJ1-5 gives the full variable domain: DVKVTQSSRYLVKRTGEKVFLECVQDMDHENMFWYRQDPGLGLRLIYFSYDVKMKEKGDIPEGYSVSREKKERFSLILESASTNQTSMYLCASSSGQAGNQPQHFGDGTRLSIL.

This clonotype was counted only a few times. The V call is TRBV5-5, the J call TRBJ1-2; possible D gene TRBD1, 6 bases. Trimming removed 2 bases from V and 0 bases from J, with 11 bases in between. The CDR3 is 15 amino acids. Germline assignment: CDR1 SGHKS and CDR2 YYEKEE (reference sequence). The CDR3 DNA follows: TGTGCCAGCAGCTTCGGACAGACCCCTAACTATGGCTACACCTTC. Encoded protein: CASSFGQTPNYGYTF.

This clonotype appeared many times. This chain connects TRBV7-2 to TRBJ2-1, with a tentative D call TRBD2 (5 bases). V was trimmed by 3 bases and J by 0 bases, leaving 9 bases between them. From germline, CDR1 is SGHTA and CDR2 FQGNSA. The CDR3 has 15 residues. The CDR3 coding sequence is TGTGCCAGCAGCTTGGACTGGAGCTCCTACAATGAGCAGTTCTTC. Amino acid sequence: CASSLDWSSYNEQFF. The whole variable domain, remainder taken from reference TRBV7-2 and TRBJ2-1, is GAGVSQSPSNKVTEKGKDVELRCDPISGHTALYWYRQSLGQGLEFLIYFQGNSAPDKSGLPSDRFSAERTGGSVSTLTIQRTQQEDSAVYLCASSLDWSSYNEQFFGPGTRLTVL.

This clonotype was picked up a small number of times. This chain connects TRBV20-1 to TRBJ2-3, with 12 bases matching TRBD2. The CDR3 loop spans 16 amino acids. Germline trimming cut 5 bases from V and 0 bases from J; bases unmatched to any gene: 6. Germline CDR1 and CDR2: DFQATT and SNEGSKA (reference sequence). The CDR3 reads CSASRLAGDSTDTQYF. CDR3 in DNA: TGCAGTGCTTCGAGACTAGCGGGGGATAGCACAGATACGCAGTATTTT.

A few counts support this clonotype. The CDR3 DNA follows: TGCGCCAGCAGCTTGGAGGGGCTAGCCAAAAACATTCAGTACTTC. This codes for CASSLEGLAKNIQYF. The V call is TRBV5-1, the J call TRBJ2-4; tentative D call: TRBD1 (5 bases). The V end was cut by 0 bases, the J end by 0 bases, with 7 bases between. This CDR3 is built from 15 residues. CDR1 SGHRS and CDR2 YFSETQ come from the germline V gene.

This clonotype was detected many times. The genes are TRBV20-1 and TRBJ2-2; 12 nucleotides align to TRBD2. This CDR3 is 19 amino acids long. CDR1 is DFQATT and CDR2 is SNEGSKA in the germline V gene (reference sequence). Unmatched junction bases numbered 12, after V lost 0 bases and J lost 4 bases. CDR3 loop: CSARDRASGGAVRTGELFF. CDR3 coding DNA: TGCAGTGCTAGAGATAGGGCTAGCGGGGGGGCCGTCCGCACCGGGGAGCTGTTTTTT.

This chain connects TRBV20-1 to TRBJ1-5; D perhaps matches TRBD1 (6 bases). CDR1 is DFQATT, CDR2 SNEGSKA, per germline (reference sequence). The germline V and J ends were trimmed by 2 bases and 0 bases, with 20 bases remaining between them. This CDR3 has 18 residues. As DNA, the CDR3 is TGCAGTGCTAGAACGAACGACAGGCTGTTCAATAGCAATCAGCCCCAGCATTTT. Translation: CSARTNDRLFNSNQPQHF.

This chain connects TRBV7-2 to TRBJ2-2; D uncertain. Per the germline V gene, CDR1 is SGHTA and CDR2 is FQGNSA. V dropped 6 bases and J dropped 4 bases, with 15 bases sitting between them. CDR3 length: 15 residues. CDR3 nucleotides: TGTGCCAGCAGGTTCCGGGCAGGATCCACCGGGGAGCTGTTTTTT. Translation gives CASRFRAGSTGELFF.

This chain connects TRBV29-1 to TRBJ2-2, with D perhaps matching TRBD1 or TRBD2 (5 bases each). Trimming took 4 bases from V and 5 from J, leaving 20 bases between them. Germline V gene data show CDR1 as SQVTM and CDR2 as ANQGSEA. This CDR3 region has 16 residues. The CDR3 coding sequence is TGCAGCGTTGGCGAGCTGAGGGGAGTTGAGACCGGGGAGCTGTTTTTT. Its translation: CSVGELRGVETGELFF.

For this clonotype: With a much larger clone just one base away, this may be a read error. This rearrangement joins TRBV20-1 to TRBJ2-1; D is undetermined. The CDR3 length is 12 residues. Per germline, CDR1 DFQATT and CDR2 SNEGSKA (reference sequence). The CDR3 DNA reads TGCAGTGCTCCGTTGGGGTCGAATGAGGAGTTCTTC. It yields the protein CSAPLGSNEEFF.

There are many counts of this clonotype. The chain has TRBV27 and TRBJ2-2, with 10 bases identical to TRBD1. Per germline, CDR1 MNHEY and CDR2 SMNVEV (reference sequence). CDR3 length equals 14 residues. V shed 4 bases and J 6 bases; nucleotides not matched to a gene: 2. In nucleotides, the CDR3 is TGTGCCAGCAGTTCGACAGGGGGCCCCGGGGAGCTGTTTTTT. Protein: CASSSTGGPGELFF.

This clonotype was observed once. In this CDR3 the conserved last residue, phenylalanine or tryptophan, is missing, so a read error is likely. The chain uses TRBV28 and TRBJ2-5; a possible D gene is TRBD1 (5 bases). The CDR3 covers 14 residues. CDR1 and CDR2 (germline): MDHEN, SYDVKM. Here the CDR3 reads CASSLGQGPEIQYL. Here the CDR3 DNA reads TGTGCCAGCAGTTTAGGGCAGGGCCCCGAGATCCAGTACCTC.

This clonotype showed up many times. The chain employs TRBV7-2 and TRBJ2-3, with D unresolved. The V and J ends lost 1 base and 0 bases respectively, with 5 bases between them. CDR3 size: 14 residues. The germline CDR1 and CDR2 sequences are SGHTA and FQGNSA. CDR3 loop: CASSLDRSTDTQYF. As DNA, the CDR3 is TGTGCCAGCAGCTTAGATCGCAGCACAGATACGCAGTATTTT.

In its sample, this clonotype was seen a few times. This chain joins TRBV28 and TRBJ2-4; tentative D call: TRBD1 (6 bases). Germline V gene data show CDR1 as MDHEN and CDR2 as SYDVKM. The CDR3 consists of 18 residues. Trimming took 1 base from V and 1 from J, leaving 17 bases between them. For the CDR3, the DNA is TGTGCCAGCAGTTTATTGGGTCCAGGGGAAAGGGCCAAAAACATTCAGTACTTC. Encoded protein: CASSLLGPGERAKNIQYF. The whole variable domain, filled in from reference TRBV28 and TRBJ2-4, reads DVKVTQSSRYLVKRTGEKVFLECVQDMDHENMFWYRQDPGLGLRLIYFSYDVKMKEKGDIPEGYSVSREKKERFSLILESASTNQTSMYLCASSLLGPGERAKNIQYFGAGTRLSVL.

There are a few counts of this clonotype. This rearrangement joins TRBV4-2 to TRBJ2-4; tentatively, D is TRBD1 (6 bases). This CDR3 spans 19 amino acids. Trimming removed 0 bases from V and 2 bases from J, with 20 bases in between. CDR1 LGHNA and CDR2 YNFKEQ come from the germline V gene. The CDR3 DNA reads as TGTGCCAGCAGCCAAGAGTGGGGGCCCCGGCTTAACACCAAAAACATTCAGTACTTC. Its translation is CASSQEWGPRLNTKNIQYF.

This chain connects TRBV25-1 to TRBJ2-2; 7 nucleotides match TRBD1. The germline CDR1 and CDR2 sequences are MGHDK and SYGVNS. The CDR3 is 17 amino acids. V gave up 4 bases and J gave up 1 base; unmatched junction bases: 9. This CDR3 reads CASSGRQGAGNTGELFF. In nucleotides, the CDR3 is TGTGCCAGCAGTGGTCGACAGGGAGCAGGGAACACCGGGGAGCTGTTTTTT.

This clonotype was recorded at least ten times. V gene TRBV7-2 combines with J gene TRBJ2-1; D may be TRBD2 (6 bases). Between the trimmed V and J ends, which lost 1 base and 6 bases, there was a span of 10 bases. This CDR3 spans 14 amino acids. The germline V gene encodes CDR1 SGHTA and CDR2 FQGNSA. Written as DNA, the CDR3 is TGTGCCAGCAGCTTAGGGGGACTCGTCAATGAGCAGTTCTTC. Amino acids: CASSLGGLVNEQFF.

The genes are TRBV6-2 or TRBV6-3 and TRBJ2-5, with 14 nucleotides matching TRBD2. Germline CDR1 reads MNHEY; CDR2 reads SVGEGT. Trimming cost V 6 bases and J 5 bases; bases outside gene matches: 8. This CDR3 contains 16 residues. The DNA of the CDR3 is TGTGCCAGCAGGGGGACTAGCGGGGGCCTCGGGGAGACCCAGTACTTC. This gives the protein CASRGTSGGLGETQYF.

The chain is built from TRBV3-1 and TRBJ1-6, with TRBD1 as a possible D gene (5 bases). The CDR3 runs 13 residues. CDR1 and CDR2 from the germline V gene are LGHDT and YNNKEL (reference sequence). V gave up 2 bases and J gave up 10 bases, with 9 bases separating them. CDR3 nucleotides: TGTGCCAGCAGCCAATCCAGGGAATCACCCCTCCACTTT. It translates to CASSQSRESPLHF.

This clonotype was recorded many times. The chain employs TRBV29-1 and TRBJ1-1, with D unresolved. The CDR3 contains 12 residues. CDR1 and CDR2 from the germline V gene are SQVTM and ANQGSEA. The V end was cut by 5 bases, the J end by 2 bases, with 9 bases between. CDR3 sequence (DNA): TGCAGCGTTCTTTCAGTAAACACTGAAGCTTTCTTT. Protein sequence: CSVLSVNTEAFF.

CDR3 sequence (DNA): TGTGCCAGCAGCCATTTAGGGAGGCCGGGACAGGGAAGGACCGGGGAGCTGTTTTTT. Amino acid sequence: CASSHLGRPGQGRTGELFF. The chain joins TRBV14 to TRBJ2-2, with TRBD1 matching 9 bases. V lost 3 bases to trimming and J lost 5 bases; unmatched junction nucleotides: 16. This CDR3 has 19 residues. CDR1 SGHDN and CDR2 FVKESK come from the germline V gene.

The V and J genes are TRBV6-1 and TRBJ1-2; D ambiguous. Trimming shortened V by 5 bases and J by 4 bases, and 11 bases separated the two germline ends. The germline V gene has CDR1 MNHNS and CDR2 SASEGT. This CDR3 has 13 residues. The DNA for the CDR3 is TGTGCCAGCAGTTCCCCGGGATTCTATGGCTACACCTTC. Translation: CASSSPGFYGYTF.

This clonotype showed up many times. The rearrangement uses TRBV7-9 and TRBJ2-3; TRBD1 matches 9 bases. With V trimmed by 5 bases and J by 2 bases, 14 bases remained unmatched. The germline V gene has CDR1 SEHNR and CDR2 FQNEAQ (reference sequence). CDR3 length: 18 residues. Written as DNA, the CDR3 is TGTGCCAGCAGCCTTTTGACCCTGGGACAGGGCTACACAGATACGCAGTATTTT. Protein: CASSLLTLGQGYTDTQYF.

A word on this clonotype: This may come from a read error, since a much larger clone is one base off. The gene calls are TRBV7-2 and TRBJ1-1, with D possibly being TRBD1 (6 bases). From germline, CDR1 is SGHTA and CDR2 FQGNSA. The CDR3 length is 14 residues. The CDR3 DNA reads as TGTGCCAGCAGATGGAGTACAGGGAGCACTGGAGCTTTCTTT. It encodes CASRWSTGSTGAFF. The whole variable domain, remainder taken from reference TRBV7-2 and TRBJ1-1, is GAGVSQSPSNKVTEKGKDVELRCDPISGHTALYWYRQSLGQGLEFLIYFQGNSAPDKSGLPSDRFSAERTGGSVSTLTIQRTQQEDSAVYLCASRWSTGSTGAFFGQGTRLTVV.

In this sample, this clonotype turned up many times. The DNA for the CDR3 is TGTGCCAGCAGCTTACTAGCGGGGGTTTTCACAGATACGCAGTATTTT. The encoded protein is CASSLLAGVFTDTQYF. The chain recombines TRBV7-2 with TRBJ2-3, with 10 bases that match TRBD2. The V gene end was trimmed by 2 bases and the J gene end by 2 bases; junction bases not matched to a gene: 4. The length of the CDR3 is 16 residues. Germline CDR1 and CDR2: SGHTA and FQGNSA. The full variable domain, rest sourced from reference TRBV7-2 and TRBJ2-3, is GAGVSQSPSNKVTEKGKDVELRCDPISGHTALYWYRQSLGQGLEFLIYFQGNSAPDKSGLPSDRFSAERTGGSVSTLTIQRTQQEDSAVYLCASSLLAGVFTDTQYFGPGTRLTVL.

This clonotype was seen repeatedly, ten times or more. The chain recombines TRBV18 with TRBJ2-2, with D perhaps TRBD2 (5 bases). The V end lost 6 bases, the J end lost 0 bases, and 11 bases lay between the germline ends. CDR3 size: 15 residues. Germline values: CDR1 KGHSH, CDR2 LQKENI. CDR3 nucleotide sequence: TGTGCCAGCTCCGCCGGGATATCGAACACCGGGGAGCTGTTTTTT. Residues: CASSAGISNTGELFF.

Remarks on this clonotype: At one end the junction does not follow the germline gene, possibly because of a read error. The gene calls are TRBV7-9 and TRBJ2-5; the D gene is possibly TRBD1 (6 bases). This CDR3 comprises 14 residues. The germline gives CDR1 SEHNR, CDR2 FQNEAQ (reference sequence). The CDR3 DNA reads as TGTGCCAACAGCTTCCCGAACAGGGAAGAGACCCAGTACTTC. The encoded protein is CANSFPNREETQYF.

At least ten counts were recorded for this clonotype. The rearrangement links TRBV29-1 to TRBJ2-5; TRBD1 agrees at 7 bases. Germline V lookup: CDR1 SQVTM, CDR2 ANQGSEA. This CDR3 has 15 residues. V shed 4 bases and J 2 bases; nucleotides not matched to a gene: 10. The CDR3 DNA is TGCAGCGTTGCCTCTGACAGGGCCTTACAAGAGACCCAGTACTTC. Protein: CSVASDRALQETQYF.

The V call is TRBV15, the J call TRBJ2-7, with D tentatively TRBD1 (5 bases). CDR1 and CDR2 from the germline V gene are LNHNV and YYDKDF (reference sequence). Trimming stripped 3 bases from V and 3 bases from J, with 18 bases between. The CDR3 is 16 amino acids. CDR3 sequence: CATSSPFDSISYEQYF. In nucleotides, the CDR3 is TGTGCCACCAGCAGCCCATTCGACAGCATAAGCTACGAGCAGTACTTC.